This record covers a single T cell receptor beta chain. This CDR3 is 15 amino acids long. Trimming removed 8 bases at V and 1 base at J, with 17 bases between. The data originate from a study of CD8 T cells in Susac syndrome. An input of about 0.45 to 1 ug of RNA was subjected to reverse transcription using random hexamers. TCRdb itself ran the immunoSEQ multiplex PCR reads through MiXCR, one entry per CDR3 protein. The sample shows over 120,000 distinct CDR3 sequences, approximately 95% of them seen only once. The chain carries TRBV12-3 or TRBV12-4 and TRBJ1-1, with D tentatively TRBD1 (5 bases). The sample taken for sequencing was CD4+ T cells from PBMCs. This TCR was recovered from a human donor with Susac syndrome. The CDR3: CASVQAGSQNTEAFF. CDR3 sequence (DNA): TGTGCCAGCGTACAGGCGGGCAGCCAGAACACTGAAGCTTTCTTT.